A single sample is the source of the 13 T cell receptor beta chains below, sequenced in a study of metastatic and nonmetastatic thyroid tumors. Through MiXCR, TCRdb re-clonotyped the PCR reads. The sample consists of some 20,000 clones, 16% of them appearing once. Each patient went into thyroid surgery without having received any treatment. Sequencing was carried out using blood. The receptors come from a male donor with papillary thyroid cancer or a benign thyroid nodule (not recorded which). Some clones in this sample may be carry-over from other donors' samples.

This clone showed up many times. The CDR3 is CSVERDTNTGELFF. Here the CDR3 DNA reads TGCAGCGTTGAAAGGGACACGAACACCGGGGAGCTGTTTTTT. The chain is built from TRBV29-1 and TRBJ2-2, with D possibly being TRBD1 (6 bases). The CDR3 length is 14 residues. Per the germline V gene, CDR1 is SQVTM and CDR2 is ANQGSEA. V was pared by 2 bases and J by 0 bases, with 7 bases between.

This clone was detected ten times or more. This chain links TRBV19 with TRBJ1-1; TRBD1 matches 8 bases. The V gene end was trimmed by 4 bases and the J gene end by 3 bases; junction bases not matched to a gene: 10. The CDR3 runs 16 residues. The germline V gene has CDR1 LNHDA and CDR2 SQIVND (reference sequence). The CDR3 sequence: CASSKRTGTRDTEAFF. CDR3 nucleotides: TGTGCCAGTAGTAAACGGACAGGGACGCGCGACACTGAAGCTTTCTTT. The full variable domain, in which reference TRBV19 and TRBJ1-1 provide the parts outside the CDR3, is DGGITQSPKYLFRKEGQNVTLSCEQNLNHDAMYWYRQDPGQGLRLIYYSQIVNDFQKGDIAEGYSVSREKKESFPLTVTSAQKNPTAFYLCASSKRTGTRDTEAFFGQGTRLTVV.

This clone was detected ten times or more. This sequence joins TRBV12-3 or TRBV12-4 and TRBJ1-2, with D possibly matching TRBD1 (5 bases). The CDR3 covers 13 residues. V was trimmed by 1 base and J by 6 bases, leaving 9 bases between them. The chain's CDR3 is CASSLGGVNGYTF. CDR3 in DNA: TGTGCCAGCAGTTTAGGGGGGGTGAATGGCTACACCTTC.

This clone was seen many times. The chain joins TRBV11-2 to TRBJ2-7; no clear D gene. CDR1 and CDR2 (germline): SGHAT, FQNNGV. With 1 base removed from V and 2 bases from J, the gap between germline ends came to 9 bases. The CDR3 contains 14 residues. CDR3 nucleotides: TGTGCCAGCAGCTTAGTTCACCAACCCTACGAGCAGTACTTC. This encodes CASSLVHQPYEQYF. The whole variable domain, filled in from reference TRBV11-2 and TRBJ2-7, reads EAGVAQSPRYKIIEKRQSVAFWCNPISGHATLYWYQQILGQGPKLLIQFQNNGVVDDSQLPKDRFSAERLKGVDSTLKIQPAKLEDSAVYLCASSLVHQPYEQYFGPGTRLTVT.

The V call is TRBV4-3, the J call TRBJ2-3; 10 nucleotides match TRBD2. V shed 3 bases, J shed 2 bases, and the junction held 5 bases outside the gene matches. The length of the CDR3 is 16 residues. CDR1 LGHNA and CDR2 YSLEER come from the germline V gene. CDR3 protein: CASSHIAGGNTDTQYF. The CDR3 nucleotides are TGCGCCAGCAGCCATATAGCGGGAGGTAACACAGATACGCAGTATTTT.

This clone was counted many times. This chain connects TRBV5-1 to TRBJ2-7; D gene unclear. Trimming took off 4 bases at V and 3 bases at J, with 17 bases between the two ends. This CDR3 spans 15 amino acids. Germline CDR1 and CDR2: SGHRS and YFSETQ. CDR3 residues: CASSARYGKNYEQYF. The CDR3, as DNA: TGCGCCAGCAGCGCAAGGTATGGGAAAAACTACGAGCAGTACTTC. Full variable domain (outside the CDR3, taken from reference TRBV5-1 and TRBJ2-7): KAGVTQTPRYLIKTRGQQVTLSCSPISGHRSVSWYQQTPGQGLQFLFEYFSETQRNKGNFPGRFSGRQFSNSRSEMNVSTLELGDSALYLCASSARYGKNYEQYFGPGTRLTVT.

This clone was counted ten times or more. The chain is built from TRBV20-1 and TRBJ2-1; 10 positions match TRBD2. The length of the CDR3 is 17 residues. The trim removed 6 bases at V and 1 base at J, leaving 12 bases unmatched. Germline values: CDR1 DFQATT, CDR2 SNEGSKA (reference sequence). The CDR3 DNA is TGCAGTGCCAACTTGTGGAGTAGCGGGAGGTCCTACAATGAGCAGTTCTTC. This translates into CSANLWSSGRSYNEQFF.

This clone was picked up many times. Other DNA sequences in the sample encode the same CDR3. The rearrangement joins TRBV5-5 to TRBJ2-4; D may be TRBD1 (6 bases). This CDR3 is 16 amino acids long. Germline V lookup: CDR1 SGHKS, CDR2 YYEKEE (reference sequence). The V end lost 1 base, the J end lost 7 bases, and 18 bases lay between the germline ends. The CDR3 coding sequence is TGTGCCAGCAGCTTGACCTACAGGGATTTCAAGAACATTCAGTACTTC. The encoded protein is CASSLTYRDFKNIQYF.

Many counts were recorded for this clone. The V gene is TRBV9, the J gene TRBJ2-1, with D perhaps TRBD2 (5 bases). The length of the CDR3 is 14 residues. Per the germline V gene, CDR1 is SGDLS and CDR2 is YYNGEE. Trimming shortened V by 4 bases and J by 5 bases, and 13 bases separated the two germline ends. CDR3 residues: CASSRGPTNNEQFF. CDR3 bases: TGTGCCAGCAGCCGCGGCCCGACTAACAATGAGCAGTTCTTC.

This clone was seen many times. The chain is built from TRBV28 and TRBJ1-5; TRBD1 aligns across 9 bases. Germline lookup yields CDR1 MDHEN and CDR2 SYDVKM. V was clipped by 6 bases and J by 5 bases; unmatched bases: 8. CDR3 length: 15 residues. The CDR3 sequence is CASRWGQGLYQPQHF. CDR3 DNA: TGTGCCAGCAGATGGGGACAGGGACTTTATCAGCCCCAGCATTTT.

This clone has at least ten counts. This sequence joins TRBV24-1 and TRBJ2-1, with D perhaps matching TRBD1 (6 bases). The CDR3 runs 17 residues. Deletions cut 3 bases from V and 0 bases from J, with 14 bases between. The germline V gene has CDR1 KGHDR and CDR2 SFDVKD. CDR3 bases: TGTGCCACCAGTGATCGGAGGACAGCCAGCTCCTACAATGAGCAGTTCTTC. It encodes CATSDRRTASSYNEQFF.

This clone has only one observation. One end of the junction is discordant with germline, which a read error may explain. The J gene is TRBJ2-1, the V gene TRBV6-2 or TRBV6-3; TRBD2 matches at 10 bases. Germline-derived CDR1 and CDR2 are MNHEY and SVGEGT. The CDR3 length is 15 residues. The CDR3 coding sequence is TGTGCAAGCAGAGTCAGCGGGAGGGCCGACAATGAGCAGTTCTTC. It yields the protein CASRVSGRADNEQFF.

This clone came up many times. The V and J genes are TRBV12-3 or TRBV12-4 and TRBJ2-5; D unresolved. The CDR3 consists of 14 residues. Between the trimmed V and J ends, which lost 8 bases and 1 base, there was a span of 14 bases. CDR3 bases: TGTGCCAGCTCCGGCGGTACGCTCCAAGAGACCCAGTACTTC. Its translation: CASSGGTLQETQYF.